This T cell receptor (beta chain) was found in a study of T cells after posttransplantation cyclophosphamide. The study's findings and limits: Blood and skin or GI T cell repertoires showed limited TRB overlap. Recipient CMV seropositivity and CMV reactivation strongly tracked TRB clonality.

Treatment was busulfan-fludarabine conditioning, a marrow graft, and cyclophosphamide on days +3 and +4. The table came from immunoSEQ multiplex PCR; TCRdb's copy has only in-frame clones and leaves some out. Altogether 16,000 or so clones were found in the sample, and no singletons occur. Trimming removed 1 base from V and 3 bases from J, with 7 bases in between. This CDR3 comprises 13 residues. From germline, CDR1 is MGHDK and CDR2 SYGVNS. This clone showed up many times. The antigen remains undetermined. The gene calls are TRBV25-1 and TRBJ2-7; D remains unclear. The sequence came from a female patient aged 25-40 years who received an allogeneic stem cell transplant from a related donor, was CMV-positive, and had no GVHD. The graft donor may account for some of the T cells. Here the sequenced sample was PBMCs, taken after allogeneic stem cell transplant with posttransplant cyclophosphamide. CDR3 region: CASSESPGYEQYF. As DNA, the CDR3 is TGTGCCAGCAGTGAATCTCCAGGCTACGAGCAGTACTTC.